This entry describes one T cell receptor beta chain. What it recognizes is unknown. This sample stems from a study of cytomegalovirus exposure and HLA in healthy donors. When sampled, the donors appeared nominally healthy, though they likely had unrecorded immune exposures. The PCR was carried out with 60 Vbeta primers and 13 Jbeta primers. The repertoire was sequenced with immunoSEQ multiplex PCR; TCRdb's copy has only in-frame clones and lacks some. Found here are about 300,000 clones, about nine tenths of them singletons; the top ten hold around 3.7%. Study-wide results and caveats: Cytomegalovirus-associated status was assigned to about 150 TCR beta chains. The productive fraction for most TCR beta V segments was about 87% or about 30% in an earlier analysis.

The TCR was taken from a middle-aged man in good health and CMV-seropositive. The sequencing input was PBMCs.

The CDR3 is CAITDRQGNTEAFF. As DNA, the CDR3 is TGTGCCATCACCGATCGACAGGGGAACACTGAAGCTTTCTTT. The chain joins TRBV10-3 to TRBJ1-1; 7 bases agree with TRBD1. The J segment lost 1 base and the V segment lost 7 bases, leaving 6 bases of the junction unmatched. The CDR3 is made up of 14 amino acids. Germline V gene lookup returns CDR1 ENHRY and CDR2 SYGVKD.